This TCR beta chain was identified during a study of T cell responses to AZD1222 COVID-19 vaccine (dated by TCRdb to about 2021). In the study overall: A total of about 250 trial participants underwent TCR sequencing, of whom 200 to 220 had received two doses of AZD1222 and about 25 had received two doses of the MenACWY control vaccine. Trial participants were enrolled by age into subgroups of 18-55, 56-69 and 70-plus years, and about 150, 27 and 61 TCR-sequenced participants, respectively, were included in these subgroups. Results and caveats for the whole study, not just this receptor: Reportedly, almost half of the unique spike-specific TCRs recognized epitopes lying outside the regions that are mutated in the B.1.351 and B.1.1.7 variants. The 56-69-year group was small, and its depth increase did not reach significance, likely because of low power. The vaccine-associated CD4 TCRs covered the entire spike protein, and the dominant responses fell in regions 160-218 and 743-854. After two AZD1222 doses, both the breadth and the depth of spike-specific TCRs were significantly higher than at day 0 and than in MenACWY recipients. Conclusions about previously exposed vaccinees were limited because only 5 or 6 AZD1222 recipients were SARS-CoV-2 seropositive at baseline. Because no day 14 peak-response samples were available, repertoires were characterized only after the peak T cell response. Most participants were white British and females outnumbered males, and the authors suggested that clonal diversity may have been underestimated.

The time point label for this specimen denotes: about 28 days (+/-7) after the second vaccine dose. AZD1222 recipients with second doses at about 4 weeks or about 12 weeks were pooled, because spike-specific TCR depth and breadth did not differ between schedules. Vaccinee samples were obtained from the UK trials COV001 and COV002, which included a single-blind randomized controlled phase 2/3 trial of AZD1222 (ChAdOx1 nCoV-19) in healthy adults. For TCRbeta chain sequencing, PBMC samples were collected from trial participants at day 0 and at day 28 after the second dose. The CDR3 regions of human TCRbeta chains were subjected to immunosequencing. Per the source publication's procedure: Repertoire TCRs were matched against a reference library of SARS-CoV-2-specific TCRs generated with the MIRA antigen-specificity platform. Breadth was defined as the fraction of unique TCRs that were SARS-CoV-2-associated. Depth was defined as the fraction of total T cells that were SARS-CoV-2-associated. Using the MIRA data, each spike-specific TCR was mapped to the spike region that the TCR reacts to and placed in a CD4 or CD8 class. Log10-transformed breadth and depth values were compared by one-way ANOVA with Sidak's multiple comparisons tests. Drawn from immuneACCESS, this table holds only the in-frame rearrangements with V and J called that TCRdb kept. Clones are partly lost; checked studies trace under half to an unresolved V gene and leave the rest unexplained. V and J calls and clone size are copied from that table; D and trimming were computed from the DNA. Within this sample are about 97,000 clones, with approximately 89% of them counted one time only. Clones ranked in the top ten supply roughly 10% of the sample.

The V and J ends are trimmed by 10 bases and 0 bases, leaving 17 bases between them. Spanning cysteine to phenylalanine, the CDR3 consists of 15 amino acids. Only the CDR3 DNA is retained, 45 bases long and in frame from the first base. CDR1 and CDR2 are read off the germline V gene as MDHEN and SYDVKM. Notes on this clone: The target of this receptor is not known. No base quality information exists; no much larger clone differs at one position.

Recombination linked TRBV28 to TRBJ2-3, with the identity of the D gene unclear. The starting material was peripheral blood, obtained 28 days after the second AZD1222 dose. This clonotype was sampled from an adult who received the AZD1222 COVID-19 vaccine. The DNA sequence is as follows: TGTGCCACCATAAAAAGGCCTACTAGCACAGATACGCAGTATTTT. Its protein product is CATIKRPTSTDTQYF.